Listed here are 31 T cell receptor beta chains from one sample, sequenced in a study of T cells in Graves' hyperthyroidism and ophthalmopathy. RNA transcripts served as the template for amplifying TCR beta CDR3 regions. In the first-round RT-PCR of the TCR CDR3, the HTBI primer set was used. TCRdb re-called the multiplex PCR reads through MiXCR, storing one row per CDR3 protein. The sample includes 550,000 to 700,000 distinct CDR3 sequences, roughly 46% of them seen just once. The specimen sequenced was peripheral blood or thyroid tissue (not recorded which). Every receptor here comes from an adult woman with Graves' disease, either hyperthyroidism or ophthalmopathy (not recorded which).

The CDR3 coding sequence is TGTGCCATCAGTGAATCAGGAGGGGTCACCGTCTATGGCTACACCTTC. Translating it yields CAISESGGVTVYGYTF. The V and J genes are TRBV10-3 and TRBJ1-2, with a weak D call TRBD1 (5 bases). V was pared by 3 bases and J by 4 bases, with 18 bases between. The CDR3 is made up of 16 amino acids. Looked up from germline, CDR1 is ENHRY and CDR2 is SYGVKD.

This clonotype was detected many times. This chain joins TRBV19 and TRBJ1-3; D not resolved. The CDR3 is 13 residues long. Germline V gives CDR1 LNHDA, CDR2 SQIVND (reference sequence). Trimming stripped 5 bases from V and 4 bases from J, with 9 bases between. CDR3 sequence: CASSLDGGNTIYF. CDR3 nucleotides: TGTGCCAGTAGTCTCGACGGCGGAAACACCATATATTTT.

The rearrangement uses TRBV2 and TRBJ2-7; 8 nucleotides match TRBD1. The CDR3 is made up of 16 amino acids. The germline CDR1 and CDR2 sequences are SNHLY and FYNNEI. The J segment lost 5 bases and the V segment lost 7 bases, leaving 16 bases of the junction unmatched. CDR3 residues: CASKPLFQGASNEQYF. The CDR3 DNA is TGTGCCAGCAAGCCCTTATTTCAGGGGGCAAGCAACGAGCAGTACTTC.

This clonotype came up a few times. This rearrangement joins TRBV2 to TRBJ2-2; D gene unclear. The CDR3 has 13 residues. CDR1 SNHLY and CDR2 FYNNEI come from the germline V gene. V was shortened by 7 bases and J by 5 bases, with 11 bases between the two germline ends. The CDR3 region is CASIAGTTGELFF. The DNA for the CDR3 is TGTGCCAGCATAGCTGGCACAACCGGGGAGCTGTTTTTT.

The rearrangement joins TRBV7-9 to TRBJ2-5; 8 bases align to TRBD2. In germline, CDR1 is SEHNR, CDR2 FQNEAQ (reference sequence). The CDR3 is 14 amino acids. Trimming cost V 3 bases and J 10 bases; bases outside gene matches: 10. The CDR3, as DNA: TGTGCCAGCAGCTTGGGGGCCACCGGGGGGGTCCAGTACTTC. It yields the protein CASSLGATGGVQYF. The variable domain in full, with the rest retrieved from reference TRBV7-9 and TRBJ2-5, is DTGVSQNPRHKITKRGQNVTFRCDPISEHNRLYWYRQTLGQGPEFLTYFQNEAQLEKSRLLSDRFSAERPKGSFSTLEIQRTEQGDSAMYLCASSLGATGGVQYFGPGTRLLVL.

The sample holds many counts of this clonotype. The chain joins TRBV20-1 to TRBJ2-7, with TRBD2 identical over 8 bases. There are 15 residues in the CDR3. V dropped 2 bases and J dropped 7; count of bases not matched to a gene: 13. Germline CDR1 is DFQATT and CDR2 is SNEGSKA (reference sequence). As DNA, the CDR3 is TGCAGTGCTAGATTACCCGGACTAGCTTCTAGTGAGCAGTACTTC. Its translation: CSARLPGLASSEQYF.

This clonotype was seen at least ten times. The CDR3 reads CASSTTDFAGSYSNQPQHF. CDR3 bases: TGTGCCAGTAGCACGACGGACTTTGCGGGGAGTTATAGCAATCAGCCCCAGCATTTT. The chain carries TRBV19 and TRBJ1-5; unclear D gene. The ends were cut back, 6 bases at V and 0 bases at J, with 24 bases in the middle. Per germline, CDR1 LNHDA and CDR2 SQIVND (reference sequence). The CDR3 is made up of 19 amino acids.

This clonotype was counted many times. The chain has TRBV5-1 and TRBJ2-7, with D perhaps matching TRBD1 (6 bases). The V gene's germline CDR1 is SGHRS and CDR2 YFSETQ. This CDR3 spans 14 amino acids. The V gene lost 6 bases and the J gene lost 3 bases, with 16 bases spanning the gap. Written as DNA, the CDR3 is TGCGCCAGCACACGGGAAGGACAGATCTACGAGCAGTACTTC. Translating it yields CASTREGQIYEQYF.

This clonotype has only a few counts. The CDR3 nucleotides are TGCAGCGTTGCAGGGAAGGGTGACAGGGGGCGTCCTGAAGCTTTCTTT. Amino acid sequence: CSVAGKGDRGRPEAFF. The gene calls are TRBV29-1 and TRBJ1-1; 10 positions agree with TRBD1. Germline CDR1 SQVTM, CDR2 ANQGSEA. The CDR3 length is 16 residues. The V and J ends lost 4 bases and 6 bases, in that order; junction bases with no gene match: 14.

This clonotype was recorded many times. V usage is TRBV3-1 and J usage is TRBJ2-5; TRBD2 matches 11 bases. This CDR3 is built from 16 residues. Germline V CDR1 and CDR2: LGHDT, YNNKEL (reference sequence). Unmatched junction bases numbered 8, after V lost 4 bases and J lost 4 bases. The CDR3 DNA follows: TGTGCCAGCAGCCGAACGGGACTAGCGGAGGGAGAGACCCAGTACTTC. Translated: CASSRTGLAEGETQYF.

This clonotype was counted between two and nine times. The chain combines TRBV29-1 with TRBJ1-1; perhaps TRBD1 as D (5 bases). Trimming stripped 4 bases from V and 0 bases from J, with 15 bases between. CDR3 length: 15 residues. The germline V gene has CDR1 SQVTM and CDR2 ANQGSEA. CDR3: CSVGGGWGMNTEAFF. The CDR3 nucleotides read TGCAGCGTTGGTGGGGGATGGGGCATGAACACTGAAGCTTTCTTT.

The V gene is TRBV7-2, the J gene TRBJ2-7, with 9 bases matching TRBD1. CDR1 and CDR2 (germline): SGHTA, FQGNSA. CDR3 length: 17 amino acids. J was trimmed by 3 bases and V by 4 bases; bases with no gene match: 13. The CDR3 reads CASSCPPPDRGHYEQYF. The DNA of the CDR3 is TGTGCCAGCAGCTGCCCCCCCCCGGACAGGGGTCACTACGAGCAGTACTTC.

Many counts were recorded for this clonotype. The rearrangement uses TRBV7-2 and TRBJ1-5; D remains ambiguous. The V end was cut by 4 bases, the J end by 3 bases, with 10 bases between. Germline V CDR1 and CDR2: SGHTA, FQGNSA. This CDR3 region has 14 residues. For the CDR3, the DNA is TGTGCCAGCAGCTCTAAGCTGGTCAATCAGCCCCAGCATTTT. It specifies CASSSKLVNQPQHF.

As concerns this clonotype: The conserved final phenylalanine or tryptophan is absent from the CDR3, which likely points to a read error. V and J are TRBV7-8 and TRBJ2-2; 8 positions agree with TRBD1. V lost 0 bases and J lost 8; bases outside the gene matches: 14. The CDR3 is made up of 18 amino acids. CDR1 and CDR2 (germline): SGHVS, FQNEAQ. The CDR3 is CASSLARGHRGEQGELFL. Written as DNA, the CDR3 is TGTGCCAGCAGCTTAGCACGAGGACACAGGGGGGAGCAAGGGGAGCTGTTTTTA.

V and J are TRBV7-9 and TRBJ2-7; D is unclear. This CDR3 has 12 amino acids. CDR1 is SEHNR and CDR2 is FQNEAQ in the germline V gene (reference sequence). The germline V and J ends were trimmed by 7 bases and 0 bases, with 7 bases remaining between them. Here the CDR3 reads CASKTGSYEQYF. The CDR3 DNA is TGTGCCAGCAAGACCGGCTCCTACGAGCAGTACTTC.

The chain links TRBV5-4 to TRBJ2-7, with TRBD2 matching over 11 bases. CDR1 is SGHNT, CDR2 YYREEE, per germline (reference sequence). The CDR3 is made up of 17 amino acids. With 4 bases clipped from V and 4 bases from J, the junction kept 13 bases outside the gene matches. The CDR3 coding sequence is TGTGCCAGCAGCAATAGCGGGAGGGGGATAAAGGGTTACGAGCAGTACTTC. Residues: CASSNSGRGIKGYEQYF.

The sample holds many counts of this clonotype. V usage is TRBV10-3 and J usage is TRBJ1-6; tentatively, D is TRBD1 (6 bases). This CDR3 has 17 residues. Germline V gives CDR1 ENHRY, CDR2 SYGVKD. The V end lost 5 bases, the J end lost 0 bases, and 14 bases lay between the germline ends. CDR3 loop: CAISRDIVSSYNSPLHF. CDR3 in DNA: TGTGCCATCAGTCGGGACATCGTGAGCTCCTATAATTCACCCCTCCACTTT.

In its sample, this clonotype was seen many times. V gene TRBV11-2 combines with J gene TRBJ1-5; 9 bases match TRBD1. The germline V gene encodes CDR1 SGHAT and CDR2 FQNNGV. The ends lost 6 bases at V and 7 bases at J; junction bases unmatched: 7. This CDR3 has 14 amino acids. This chain's CDR3 is CASSSTGGGQPQHF. The DNA for the CDR3 is TGTGCCAGCAGTTCCACAGGGGGCGGGCAGCCCCAGCATTTT.

This clonotype was seen repeatedly, ten times or more. The chain combines TRBV7-2 with TRBJ2-7, with TRBD2 matching 9 bases. CDR3 length: 14 amino acids. Germline V gene sequence: CDR1 SGHTA, CDR2 FQGNSA. The ends lost 6 bases at V and 0 bases at J; junction bases unmatched: 3. The CDR3, as DNA: TGTGCCAGCAGTGCTAGCGGGAACTCCTACGAGCAGTACTTC. Protein: CASSASGNSYEQYF.

The chain uses TRBV10-3 and TRBJ2-6; unclear D gene. The CDR3 runs 14 residues. V shed 2 bases and J shed 0 bases, with 2 bases lying between them. In germline, CDR1 is ENHRY, CDR2 SYGVKD. The CDR3 reads CAISESSGANVLTF. In DNA form, the CDR3 reads TGTGCCATCAGTGAGAGCTCTGGGGCCAACGTCCTGACTTTC.

The chain recombines TRBV12-3 or TRBV12-4 with TRBJ2-7, with 9 bases lining up with TRBD1. This CDR3 has 16 residues. The junction had 15 bases not matched to a gene; V was cut back by 4 bases and J by 8 bases. The CDR3 spells CASSWPGQGNPYKQYF. CDR3 bases: TGTGCCAGCAGTTGGCCGGGACAGGGAAACCCATACAAGCAGTACTTC.

In its sample, this clonotype was seen many times. The V call is TRBV7-2, the J call TRBJ1-5; D gene uncertain. Looked up from germline, CDR1 is SGHTA and CDR2 is FQGNSA. CDR3 length equals 12 residues. V was pared by 4 bases and J by 7 bases, with 8 bases between. The CDR3 coding sequence is TGTGCCAGCAGCTCCACCGCCCAGCCCCAGCATTTT. Its protein is CASSSTAQPQHF.

This clonotype was picked up many times. This rearrangement joins TRBV5-1 to TRBJ1-1; weak D call: TRBD1 (6 bases). Trimming removed 4 bases from V and 2 bases from J, with 12 bases in between. Germline loops: CDR1 SGHRS, CDR2 YFSETQ. The CDR3 spans 14 residues. The CDR3 sequence: CASSREGVNTEAFF. The CDR3 region has the DNA TGCGCCAGCAGCCGTGAGGGGGTCAACACTGAAGCTTTCTTT. Full variable domain (outside the CDR3, taken from reference TRBV5-1 and TRBJ1-1): KAGVTQTPRYLIKTRGQQVTLSCSPISGHRSVSWYQQTPGQGLQFLFEYFSETQRNKGNFPGRFSGRQFSNSRSEMNVSTLELGDSALYLCASSREGVNTEAFFGQGTRLTVV.

This chain links TRBV20-1 with TRBJ1-6; D is uncertain. Trimming pared 0 bases from V and 0 bases from J, leaving 6 bases between. The germline V gene encodes CDR1 DFQATT and CDR2 SNEGSKA (reference sequence). The CDR3 runs 15 residues. The CDR3 loop reads CSARDGNSYNSPLHF. The CDR3 DNA reads TGCAGTGCTAGAGATGGGAACTCCTATAATTCACCCCTCCACTTT.

The rearrangement joins TRBV5-6 to TRBJ2-1; perhaps TRBD1 as D (5 bases). Germline V gene data show CDR1 as SGHDT and CDR2 as YYEEEE. The CDR3 has 11 residues. Trimming removed 3 bases at V and 9 bases at J, with 7 bases between. The CDR3 DNA is TGTGCCAGCAGCTGGCAGGGTGAGCAGTTCTTC. This sequence encodes CASSWQGEQFF.

The genes are TRBV7-2 and TRBJ1-1; D is perhaps TRBD1 (5 bases). Germline lookup yields CDR1 SGHTA and CDR2 FQGNSA. The CDR3 spans 15 residues. Between the trimmed V and J ends, which lost 6 bases and 2 bases, there was a span of 16 bases. The CDR3 protein is CASSHYSGTNTEAFF. The CDR3 region has the DNA TGTGCCAGCAGTCACTACTCGGGGACTAACACTGAAGCTTTCTTT.

This clonotype has at least ten counts. V and J are TRBV5-4 and TRBJ1-2; 7 positions match TRBD1. J was trimmed by 6 bases and V by 3 bases; bases with no gene match: 8. The germline CDR1 and CDR2 sequences are SGHNT and YYREEE (reference sequence). This CDR3 contains 14 residues. The CDR3 protein is CASSSFRGRDGYTF. The CDR3 coding sequence is TGTGCCAGCAGCTCTTTTAGGGGGCGGGATGGCTACACCTTC.

The chain links TRBV10-3 to TRBJ2-7; TRBD2 agrees at 10 bases. V lost 9 bases and J lost 1; bases outside the gene matches: 6. From germline, CDR1 is ENHRY and CDR2 SYGVKD. The CDR3 totals 14 residues. Here the CDR3 reads CAIASSGSSYEQYF. CDR3 bases: TGTGCCATAGCTTCTAGCGGGAGTTCCTACGAGCAGTACTTC.

The chain employs TRBV20-1 and TRBJ1-2; TRBD1 might be the D (6 bases). Germline V gives CDR1 DFQATT, CDR2 SNEGSKA (reference sequence). V lost 6 bases, J lost 7 bases, and 12 bases lay in between. The length of the CDR3 is 11 residues. The CDR3 DNA is TGCAGTGCCTCGGGGGCGGTTGGCTACACCTTC. Translated, it gives CSASGAVGYTF.

This clonotype was recorded a few times. This chain joins TRBV11-2 and TRBJ2-5, with 10 bases identical to TRBD2. Germline CDR1 SGHAT, CDR2 FQNNGV. V shed 2 bases, J shed 6 bases, and the junction held 0 bases outside the gene matches. This CDR3 comprises 13 residues. CDR3 region: CASSLTSGKTQYF. The CDR3 DNA reads as TGTGCCAGCAGCTTAACTAGCGGGAAGACCCAGTACTTC.

This clonotype has at least ten counts. The genes are TRBV4-1 and TRBJ1-6; possible D gene TRBD1, 5 bases. The CDR3 is made up of 14 amino acids. Per germline, CDR1 MGHRA and CDR2 YSYEKL. V lost 1 base, J lost 9 bases, and 10 bases lay in between. Here the CDR3 DNA reads TGCGCCAGCAGCCAAGCACAGGAATCTTCACCCCTCCACTTT. Protein: CASSQAQESSPLHF.